A selection of T cell receptor beta chains follows, all from one sample in a study of monozygotic twins with inflammatory bowel disease. From its re-call of the 5' RACE reads, TCRdb lists each CDR3 protein once, without DNA. Its listing shows about 450,000 distinct CDR3 sequences. Input material: blood. The receptors were gathered from a human donor with ulcerative colitis or Crohn's disease, or a healthy co-twin of an affected twin (not recorded which). CDR3s include the opening cysteine and the closing phenylalanine or tryptophan.

v_gene	len	j_gene	CDR3aa
TRBV28	14	TRBJ2-5	CASSLWDRQETQYF
TRBV5-1	15	TRBJ2-7	CASSPQTGPTDEQYF
TRBV7-2	15	TRBJ1-1	CASSFHPVPNTEAFF
TRBV20-1	16	TRBJ1-3	CSARIVDRDNGNTIYF
TRBV5-1	17	TRBJ2-3	CASSLGGGEVSTDTQYF
TRBV18	15	TRBJ2-7	CASSLSGTARHEQYF
TRBV27	14	TRBJ1-1	CASRPEGAGTEAFF
TRBV3-1	17	TRBJ1-6	CASSLQQGGPGGSPLHF
TRBV20-1	17	TRBJ2-1	CSARDLLDREKYNEQFF
TRBV18	16	TRBJ1-5	CASSQGRGDSNQPQHF
TRBV15	16	TRBJ2-3	CATSLSKAPGTDTQYF
TRBV20-1	13	TRBJ1-5	CSALDTGGQPQHF
TRBV18	14	TRBJ2-7	CASSLLEGSYEQYF
TRBV4-1	17	TRBJ2-3	CASSLDRLAGFTDTQYF
TRBV25-1	14	TRBJ2-1	CASSSTAGAYEQFF
TRBV6-4	15	TRBJ1-6	CASSDSTGSWSPLHF
TRBV10-3	15	TRBJ2-7	CAISAGHEDSYEQYF
TRBV5-1	16	TRBJ2-2	CASSHGTTSTTGELFF
TRBV23-1	12	TRBJ1-1	CAFGTANTEAFF
TRBV20-1	15	TRBJ2-3	CSGLGGQGGTDTQYF
TRBV5-1	15	TRBJ2-1	CASSLETGTGNEQFF
TRBV6-6	13	TRBJ1-1	CAGSRLADTEAFF
TRBV3-1	15	TRBJ2-7	CASSQGTGGHREQYF
TRBV20-1	13	TRBJ2-1	CSAITPTYNEQFF
TRBV6-6	14	TRBJ1-3	CASSRPGTGNTIYF
TRBV18	15	TRBJ2-1	CASSPVNRRDNEQFF
TRBV6-5	13	TRBJ2-2	CASSYTPAGELFF
TRBV9	16	TRBJ2-2	CASSVVAGGDTGELFF
TRBV5-4	15	TRBJ2-5	CASSPDYRLVETQYF